These 26 T cell receptor beta chains were all obtained from the same sample, sequenced in a study of T cells in Graves' hyperthyroidism and ophthalmopathy. The CDR3 regions of TCR beta were amplified from RNA transcripts. Primed by the HTBI set, a first-round RT-PCR was run on the TCR CDR3. MiXCR was run by TCRdb on the multiplex PCR reads, yielding one entry per CDR3 protein. This sample yields fewer than 650,000 distinct CDR3 sequences, of which over 11% are seen a single time; 5.5% to 7.5% belongs to the top ten. Sample: blood. Every receptor here comes from a woman aged 30 to 39 with Graves' hyperthyroidism that later progressed to Graves' ophthalmopathy.

The sample holds many counts of this clonotype. V usage is TRBV6-1 and J usage is TRBJ2-7; TRBD2 might be the D (5 bases). V was clipped by 10 bases and J by 5 bases, with 15 bases between them. Germline CDR1 reads MNHNS; CDR2 reads SASEGT. CDR3 size: 12 residues. The CDR3, as DNA: TGTGCCACCGGAGGACTTGCTCACGAGCAGTACTTC. Amino acid sequence: CATGGLAHEQYF.

This clonotype has a count of ten or more. The chain recombines TRBV29-1 with TRBJ2-1; 8 bases are a match to TRBD2. The CDR3 contains 16 residues. The germline CDR1 and CDR2 sequences are SQVTM and ANQGSEA. V shed 7 bases, J shed 7 bases, and the junction held 18 bases outside the gene matches. DNA of the CDR3: TGCAGCGCGGTCTCTACGAGCGGGAGAGGGCAGAATGAGCAGTTCTTC. Protein: CSAVSTSGRGQNEQFF.

A remark on this clonotype: This could be a read error, since a much larger clone is one nucleotide away. The CDR3 sequence is CASSHLEGWVVYTF. The CDR3 nucleotides read TGTGCCAGCAGCCACCTGGAGGGGTGGGTGGTCTACACCTTC. The gene calls are TRBV12-3 or TRBV12-4 and TRBJ1-2; possible D gene TRBD1, 5 bases. Trimming stripped 6 bases from V and 10 bases from J, with 21 bases between. CDR3 length: 14 amino acids.

This clonotype has just a few counts. This chain connects TRBV7-2 to TRBJ2-3; D not resolved. The CDR3 loop spans 12 amino acids. Trimming pared 5 bases from V and 9 bases from J, leaving 12 bases between. CDR1 is SGHTA, CDR2 FQGNSA, per germline. CDR3 in DNA: TGTGCCAGCAGCCCCTACCTAGGCACGCAGTATTTT. Translation gives CASSPYLGTQYF.

A remark on this clonotype: A single base separates this from a much larger clone, so it may be a read error. This chain joins TRBV24-1 and TRBJ1-4, with TRBD1 identical over 7 bases. Germline-derived CDR1 and CDR2 are KGHDR and SFDVKD. There are 15 residues in the CDR3. The chain's CDR3 is CASSDPTGMDEKLFF. The CDR3 DNA reads TGTGCCTCCAGTGATCCGACAGGGATGGATGAAAAACTGTTTTTT.

The chain combines TRBV4-1 with TRBJ2-1; D gene unclear. Looked up from germline, CDR1 is MGHRA and CDR2 is YSYEKL. Trimming removed 1 base at V and 5 bases at J, with 9 bases between. The CDR3 contains 14 residues. CDR3 DNA sequence: TGCGCCAGCAGCCAAGCCCGGACGGACAATGAGCAGTTCTTC. Translating gives CASSQARTDNEQFF.

As for this clonotype: A much larger clonotype is one base distant, so this may be a read error. This is likely a read error, given that the CDR3 carries no conserved phenylalanine or tryptophan at its end. The chain combines TRBV28 with TRBJ1-2; D gene uncertain. Germline-derived CDR1 and CDR2 are MDHEN and SYDVKM. V lost 2 bases and J 4 bases, leaving 14 bases between the germline ends. This CDR3 comprises 15 residues. CDR3 sequence: CASSLPPGEGYGYTS. DNA of the CDR3: TGTGCCAGCAGTTTACCACCCGGGGAGGGCTATGGCTACACCTCC.

This clonotype was picked up many times. The chain joins TRBV6-5 to TRBJ1-2; D may be TRBD1 (5 bases). CDR3 size: 12 residues. Germline-derived CDR1 and CDR2 are MNHEY and SVGAGI. V was pared by 5 bases and J by 6 bases, with 10 bases between. CDR3 DNA sequence: TGTGCCAGCAGTGGGACTAGGCATGGCTACACCTTC. This codes for CASSGTRHGYTF.

This clonotype was observed many times. This chain uses TRBV12-3 or TRBV12-4 with TRBJ1-5, with 8 nucleotides matching TRBD1. Germline trimming cut 5 bases from V and 11 bases from J; bases unmatched to any gene: 11. The length of the CDR3 is 14 residues. The CDR3 reads CASSRGQVGMTQHF. Written as DNA, the CDR3 is TGTGCCAGCAGTAGGGGACAGGTGGGCATGACCCAGCATTTT.

This clonotype was found many times. The V and J genes are TRBV5-6 and TRBJ1-5, with D maybe TRBD1 (5 bases). The CDR3 runs 16 residues. CDR1 SGHDT and CDR2 YYEEEE come from the germline V gene. V gave up 0 bases and J gave up 2 bases, with 12 bases separating them. CDR3 amino acids: CASSLAAGTGNQPQHF. For the CDR3, the DNA is TGTGCCAGCAGCTTGGCCGCCGGGACGGGCAATCAGCCCCAGCATTTT.

Turning to this clonotype: One end of the junction varies from germline; a read error may be responsible. This chain joins TRBV5-1 and TRBJ2-6; perhaps TRBD2 as D (5 bases). CDR3 size: 17 residues. CDR1 and CDR2 from the germline V gene are SGHRS and YFSETQ. CDR3: CASRLDPSRSGTNVLTF. DNA for the CDR3: TGCGCCAGCAGACTAGATCCCTCCCGTTCTGGGACCAACGTCCTGACTTTC. The full variable domain, with the rest looked up from reference TRBV5-1 and TRBJ2-6, is KAGVTQTPRYLIKTRGQQVTLSCSPISGHRSVSWYQQTPGQGLQFLFEYFSETQRNKGNFPGRFSGRQFSNSRSEMNVSTLELGDSALYLCASRLDPSRSGTNVLTFGAGSRLTVL.

V and J are TRBV19 and TRBJ2-5; 7 bases are a match to TRBD2. Germline trimming cut 11 bases from V and 2 bases from J; bases unmatched to any gene: 14. Germline lookup yields CDR1 LNHDA and CDR2 SQIVND (reference sequence). The CDR3 is 15 residues long. CDR3 in DNA: TGTGCCTCGTCCCCCCAGCGGGGATTACAAGAGACCCAGTACTTC. Protein: CASSPQRGLQETQYF.

The rearrangement links TRBV30 to TRBJ2-7; 7 positions agree with TRBD1. The trim removed 5 bases at V and 10 bases at J, leaving 14 bases unmatched. Looked up from germline, CDR1 is GTSNPN and CDR2 is SVGIG (reference sequence). This CDR3 region has 13 residues. DNA of the CDR3: TGTGCCTGGGCTTGGGACAGTAAGACAGAACAGTACTTC. As protein: CAWAWDSKTEQYF.

This clonotype showed up many times. This chain joins TRBV9 and TRBJ1-1, with D unresolved. With 2 bases removed from V and 3 bases from J, the gap between germline ends came to 14 bases. This CDR3 spans 15 amino acids. Looked up from germline, CDR1 is SGDLS and CDR2 is YYNGEE. The CDR3 DNA reads as TGTGCCAGCAGCGTCCGCCCGGAGGAGGACACTGAAGCTTTCTTT. This codes for CASSVRPEEDTEAFF.

V is TRBV9 and J is TRBJ2-3; 8 bases are shared with TRBD2. V trimming: 5 bases; J trimming: 1 base; junction bases outside the gene matches: 6. The CDR3 sequence is 15 residues long. CDR1 is SGDLS, CDR2 YYNGEE, per germline. CDR3 nucleotides: TGTGCCAGCAGACAAAAGACTAGCGGCACAGATACGCAGTATTTT. Translating gives CASRQKTSGTDTQYF.

Ten or more counts support this clonotype. CDR3 in DNA: TGTGCCAGCAGCTTAGCAGGTAGCGACCCCTACAATGAGCAGTTCTTC. Translated: CASSLAGSDPYNEQFF. This sequence joins TRBV7-2 and TRBJ2-1; a possible D gene is TRBD2 (5 bases). The V and J ends lost 0 bases and 2 bases respectively, with 11 bases between them. The CDR3 totals 16 residues. Germline assignment: CDR1 SGHTA and CDR2 FQGNSA.

This clonotype appeared many times. The chain links TRBV3-1 to TRBJ2-7; TRBD2 might be the D (6 bases). Trimming cost V 3 bases and J 4 bases, with 10 bases left between them. CDR3 length: 13 residues. CDR1 and CDR2 from the germline V gene are LGHDT and YNNKEL (reference sequence). In DNA, the CDR3 is TGTGCCAGCAGCCAGGCGGGGCCGTACGAGCAGTACTTC. Protein: CASSQAGPYEQYF.

The chain links TRBV19 to TRBJ2-1, with TRBD2 matching over 14 bases. V trimming: 9 bases; J trimming: 7 bases; junction bases outside the gene matches: 5. CDR1 and CDR2 (germline): LNHDA, SQIVND (reference sequence). This CDR3 is built from 14 residues. CDR3 residues: CASGGLAGVNEQFF. The CDR3 DNA sequence: TGTGCCAGCGGGGGACTAGCGGGAGTTAATGAGCAGTTCTTC.

About this clonotype itself: A read error may explain this, as a much larger clone is one base away. The CDR3 region has the DNA TGTGCCAGTAGTATATACAGGGCCGACACTGGAGCTTTCTTT. Residues: CASSIYRADTGAFF. V and J are TRBV19 and TRBJ1-1; D possibly corresponds to TRBD1 (6 bases). The germline V gene has CDR1 LNHDA and CDR2 SQIVND (reference sequence). The CDR3 spans 14 residues.

This chain joins TRBV20-1 and TRBJ2-6; the D call may be TRBD1 or TRBD2 (5 bases each). There are 14 residues in the CDR3. V was clipped by 3 bases and J by 4 bases, with 10 bases between them. Germline lookup yields CDR1 DFQATT and CDR2 SNEGSKA (reference sequence). The CDR3 region is CSASGGLGANVLTF. CDR3 coding DNA: TGCAGTGCTAGTGGGGGTCTCGGGGCCAACGTCCTGACTTTC.

This clonotype was found a few times. This chain connects TRBV4-1 to TRBJ2-7, with a weak D call TRBD2 (5 bases). Germline V gene data show CDR1 as MGHRA and CDR2 as YSYEKL. The CDR3 sequence is 15 residues long. Trimming took 2 bases from V and 3 from J, leaving 14 bases between them. The CDR3 loop is CASSQHPGAGYEQYF. CDR3 nucleotide sequence: TGCGCCAGCAGCCAACACCCGGGTGCGGGCTACGAGCAGTACTTC.

In its sample, this clonotype was seen many times. V usage is TRBV11-2 and J usage is TRBJ2-7; D gene unclear. This CDR3 region has 12 residues. Trimming cost V 2 bases and J 3 bases, with 5 bases left between them. Germline V gene sequence: CDR1 SGHAT, CDR2 FQNNGV. This chain's CDR3 is CASSLISYEQYF. CDR3 in DNA: TGTGCCAGCAGCTTAATTAGCTACGAGCAGTACTTC. The whole variable domain, remainder taken from reference TRBV11-2 and TRBJ2-7, is EAGVAQSPRYKIIEKRQSVAFWCNPISGHATLYWYQQILGQGPKLLIQFQNNGVVDDSQLPKDRFSAERLKGVDSTLKIQPAKLEDSAVYLCASSLISYEQYFGPGTRLTVT.

The CDR3 DNA reads as TGTGCCAGCAGTGAACCCCTGACTAGCCTAGAGACCCAGTACTTC. It is translated as CASSEPLTSLETQYF. This chain connects TRBV6-1 to TRBJ2-5, with 7 bases lining up with TRBD2. V shed 2 bases and J 4 bases; nucleotides not matched to a gene: 7. CDR1 is MNHNS and CDR2 is SASEGT in the germline V gene. The CDR3 runs to 15 residues.

This clonotype was recorded many times. The V call is TRBV27, the J call TRBJ1-5; TRBD1 matches at 12 bases. The CDR3 has 21 amino acids. The V and J ends lost 0 bases and 4 bases, in that order; junction bases with no gene match: 16. Germline lookup yields CDR1 MNHEY and CDR2 SMNVEV (reference sequence). The CDR3 region has the DNA TGTGCCAGCAGTTTATCGCTAGCGACCCGCCGGGACAGGGGGCTGAATCAGCCCCAGCATTTT. This encodes CASSLSLATRRDRGLNQPQHF.

The sample holds a few counts of this clonotype. This chain connects TRBV7-3 to TRBJ2-3; 10 bases map to TRBD2. Germline CDR1 SGHTA, CDR2 FQGTGA. CDR3 length equals 15 residues. Trimming removed 2 bases from V and 7 bases from J; junction bases left unmatched: 6. The CDR3 reads CASSLGLAVGHTQYF. Written as DNA, the CDR3 is TGTGCCAGCAGCTTAGGACTAGCGGTCGGGCATACGCAGTATTTT.

The chain links TRBV6-2 or TRBV6-3 to TRBJ1-1, with D uncertain. Trimming stripped 0 bases from V and 1 base from J, with 12 bases between. CDR3 length: 16 residues. The V gene's germline CDR1 is MNHEY and CDR2 SVGEGT. As DNA, the CDR3 is TGTGCCAGCAGTTACTCGATTCGGGCCACGAACACTGAAGCTTTCTTT. This codes for CASSYSIRATNTEAFF.